This entry concerns a single T cell receptor beta chain. Assay: immunoSEQ multiplex PCR; the TCRdb copy retains only in-frame clones and omits some. The repertoire consists of around 30,000 clones, with 85% to 95% occurring once and the leading ten covering over 0.7%. The data were obtained in a study of blood T cell repertoires in COVID-19. Overall study context: The origin of the acute and convalescent COVID-19 samples was the United States, Italy and Spain. PBMCs, B-cell-depleted T cells, or T cells were the source of the cDNA or gDNA that made up the material.

The clonotype originates from a male donor with active COVID-19. The sample consisted of peripheral blood.

CDR3 in amino acids: CAINRGYGYTF. The CDR3 coding sequence is TGTGCCATCAACAGGGGCTATGGCTACACCTTC. The chain is built from TRBV10-3 and TRBJ1-2, with 7 bases fitting TRBD1. The CDR3 length is 11 residues. Trimming cost V 7 bases and J 4 bases; bases outside gene matches: 0. Germline values: CDR1 ENHRY, CDR2 SYGVKD.